Listed below are T cell receptor beta chains from one sample, sequenced in a study of cytomegalovirus exposure and HLA in healthy donors. Data came from immunoSEQ multiplex PCR; TCRdb stores just in-frame clones and leaves some out. The table has 120,000 or so clones, 81% seen once. Sequencing input: PBMCs. The receptors come from a woman aged 40 to 50 in good health and CMV-seronegative. Both conserved end residues are part of each CDR3. A D gene is named only where the DNA matches it firmly. The listing skips clone size in some rows; elsewhere it reads once, few, many or a size class.

>TRBD1|TRBV19|.|TRBJ1-5
TGTGCCAGTAGTATAGAGACAGGGGGATGGGGCAATCAGCCCCAGCATTTT
CASSIETGGWGNQPQHF
>.|TRBV30|.|TRBJ2-7
TGTGCCTGGGGGTCGTGGAGCCACGAGCAGTACTTC
CAWGSWSHEQYF
>.|TRBV18|.|TRBJ1-1
TGTGCCAGCTCACCACCGGACAGTAAACACACTGAAGCTTTCTTT
CASSPPDSKHTEAFF
>.|TRBV2|.|TRBJ1-1
TGTGCCAGCAGGTTCAGGGGATATAACACTGAAGCTTTCTTT
CASRFRGYNTEAFF
>.|TRBV5-6|.|TRBJ1-1
TGTGCCAGCAGTGTATCAGAGAACACTGAAGCTTTCTTT
CASSVSENTEAFF
>TRBD1|TRBV6-5|few|TRBJ1-1
TGTGCCATCGGCAGGGGGCAAGATGAAGCTTTCTTT
CAIGRGQDEAFF
>.|TRBV6-6|.|TRBJ1-5
TGTGCCAGCAATCAGGGGAATCAGCCCCAGCATTTT
CASNQGNQPQHF
>.|TRBV14|.|TRBJ1-3
TGTGCCAGCAGCCAAGTTCGAGGCCTCTCTGGAAACACCATATATTTT
CASSQVRGLSGNTIYF
>.|TRBV11-2|.|TRBJ2-7
TGTGCCAGCAGCTACCCCGGGATTTACTACGAGCAGTACTTC
CASSYPGIYYEQYF
>TRBD1|TRBV2|.|TRBJ2-1
TGTGCCAGCAGGGAACCGGGACAGAACCCCCGGGAGCAGTTCTTC
CASREPGQNPREQFF
>.|TRBV19|.|TRBJ1-1
TGTGCCAGTAGTATAGTGGGCCAAGGCGAAGCTTTCTTT
CASSIVGQGEAFF
>.|TRBV28|.|TRBJ1-1
TGTGCCAGCAGGCGCAGGGATAACACTGAAGCTTTCTTT
CASRRRDNTEAFF
>.|TRBV9|.|TRBJ2-3
TGTGCCAGCAGCGTAGCTCCAGGGGCCACAGATACGCAGTATTTT
CASSVAPGATDTQYF
>.|TRBV2|.|TRBJ2-1
TGTGCCAGCAGTGTTCAACAGAGCTCCTACAATGAGCAGTTCTTC
CASSVQQSSYNEQFF
>.|TRBV5-6|few|TRBJ1-3
TGTGCCAGCAGCAGCGCGGGGGGATCTGGAAACACCATATATTTT
CASSSAGGSGNTIYF
>TRBD2|TRBV27|.|TRBJ2-3
TGTGCCAGCACGTATTTCCTAGCGGGAGGGCATGAGGGTTCGGATACGCAGTATTTT
CASTYFLAGGHEGSDTQYF
>.|TRBV7-3|once|TRBJ2-1
TGTGCCAGCAGCTTATTTGCGGGAGAGCAGTTCTTC
CASSLFAGEQFF
>.|TRBV27|.|TRBJ1-1
TGTGCCAGCAGTTCGAAACAGGGTGGCAAGACTGAAGCTTTCTTT
CASSSKQGGKTEAFF
>TRBD1|TRBV7-2|.|TRBJ1-1
TGTGCCAGCAGGTTTCCGGGACAGGGCAACACTGAAGCTTTCTTT
CASRFPGQGNTEAFF
>.|TRBV28|.|TRBJ1-5
TGTGCCAGCAGTTTGGCTCTTGGAGGGAGGCAGCCCCAGCATTTT
CASSLALGGRQPQHF
>.|TRBV7-3|.|TRBJ2-1
TGTGCCAGCAGCTTAAGCAGCTACAATGAGCAGTTCTTC
CASSLSSYNEQFF
>.|TRBV4-1|.|TRBJ2-7
TGCGCCAGCAGCCCCTCTTTGCGTCCCTACGAGCAGTACTTC
CASSPSLRPYEQYF
>TRBD1|TRBV2|.|TRBJ1-4
TGTGCCAGCAGGAATCCGGGACAGGGCGATGAAAAACTGTTTTTT
CASRNPGQGDEKLFF
>.|TRBV18|.|TRBJ2-5
TGTGCCAGCTCCAATCAAGGGGGAGAGACCCAGTACTTC
CASSNQGGETQYF
>.|TRBV25-1|.|TRBJ1-2
TGTGCCAGCAGCCCCCGGCCCGACAGTCCCTATGGCTACACCTTC
CASSPRPDSPYGYTF
>TRBD2|TRBV7-2|.|TRBJ2-3
TGTGCCAGCAGCTTAGAAGCGGGAGTCACAGATACGCAGTATTTT
CASSLEAGVTDTQYF
>TRBD2|TRBV2|.|TRBJ2-1
TGTGCCAGCAGGGCGACTAGCGGGGGCCTTGGAGAGCAGTTCTTC
CASRATSGGLGEQFF
>TRBD1|TRBV25-1|.|TRBJ2-7
TGTGCCAGCCTAGGACAGGGGGACTACGAGCAGTACTTC
CASLGQGDYEQYF
>.|TRBV19|once|TRBJ2-5
TGTGCCAGTAGTATGGGGCCCTCGCAAGAGACCCAGTACTTC
CASSMGPSQETQYF
>.|TRBV28|.|TRBJ1-1
TGTGCCAGCAATGCGGTCGTTTCTAGCACTGAAGCTTTCTTT
CASNAVVSSTEAFF
>TRBD1|TRBV11-2|.|TRBJ2-7
TGTGCCAGCAGCTTTGGGACAGGGGACGCCCACGAGCAGTACTTC
CASSFGTGDAHEQYF
>TRBD1|TRBV6-5|.|TRBJ2-7
TGTGCCAGCAGTTACGCCGGGACAGGGTCCTACGAGCAGTACTTC
CASSYAGTGSYEQYF
>.|TRBV4-3|.|TRBJ2-2
TGCGCCAGCAGCCAATCAGGGGACGCGAACACCGGGGAGCTGTTTTTT
CASSQSGDANTGELFF
>TRBD1|TRBV5-1|.|TRBJ1-3
TGCGCCAGCAGCCTTCGGACAGGGGCGATCTCTGGAAACACCATATATTTT
CASSLRTGAISGNTIYF
>.|TRBV27|.|TRBJ2-7
TGTGCCAGCAGTTTAGCCGGCTACGAGCAGTACTTC
CASSLAGYEQYF
>TRBD1|TRBV27|.|TRBJ1-1
TGTGCCAGCAGTTTATCCCAGGGGGCTAGGACTGAAGCTTTCTTT
CASSLSQGARTEAFF
>.|TRBV7-9|.|TRBJ1-4
TGTGCCAGCAAGCCGGGGCGGGGAACTAATGAAAAACTGTTTTTT
CASKPGRGTNEKLFF
>.|TRBV5-4|.|TRBJ1-4
TGTGCCAGCAGCCCAGACTTTAATGAAAAACTGTTTTTT
CASSPDFNEKLFF
>.|TRBV7-2|.|TRBJ1-1
TGTGCCAGCAGCTTAGCGGGGGGGGTAAGTCTAGACACTGAAGCTTTCTTT
CASSLAGGVSLDTEAFF
>TRBD2|TRBV10-3|.|TRBJ2-1
TGTGCCATCAGGGGAGCGGGAGAGGAGTCCTACAATGAGCAGTTCTTC
CAIRGAGEESYNEQFF
>.|TRBV9|.|TRBJ2-7
TGTGCCAGCAGCGTAGAGCGCATAACAAGCTCCTACGAGCAGTACTTC
CASSVERITSSYEQYF
>TRBD2|TRBV18|.|TRBJ2-7
TGTGCCAGCTCACAACTAGCGGAGGACTACGAGCAGTACTTC
CASSQLAEDYEQYF
>.|TRBV6-1|.|TRBJ1-2
TGTGCCAGCAGTGAAACAGGGACCTATGGCTACACCTTC
CASSETGTYGYTF
>TRBD1|TRBV27|.|TRBJ2-7
TGTGCCAGCAGTATAGCCGGGACAGGGCTCTACGAGCAGTACTTC
CASSIAGTGLYEQYF
>TRBD1|TRBV5-6|.|TRBJ2-7
TGTGCCAGCAGCCTCCGGGACAGGCGCTACGAGCAGTACTTC
CASSLRDRRYEQYF
>TRBD2|TRBV5-1|.|TRBJ2-3
TGCGCCAGCAGCTTGGATAGCGGGGGCAGCACAGATACGCAGTATTTT
CASSLDSGGSTDTQYF
>.|TRBV7-2|.|TRBJ1-2
TGTGCCAGCAGCTTAGAGGGGTCCGGCTACACCTTC
CASSLEGSGYTF
>TRBD2|TRBV28|.|TRBJ2-7
TGTGCCAGCACCCTTGGGACTAGGGGTACTAACGTCGGCGAGCAGTACTTC
CASTLGTRGTNVGEQYF
>.|TRBV4-3|.|TRBJ2-6
TGCGCCAGCAGCCAAGAGCCCGCGGGACGGCTCTCTGGGGCCAACGTCCTGACTTTC
CASSQEPAGRLSGANVLTF
>.|TRBV6-5|.|TRBJ2-3
TGTGCCACCTCTTTACCCGGGGGAAATACGCAGTATTTT
CATSLPGGNTQYF